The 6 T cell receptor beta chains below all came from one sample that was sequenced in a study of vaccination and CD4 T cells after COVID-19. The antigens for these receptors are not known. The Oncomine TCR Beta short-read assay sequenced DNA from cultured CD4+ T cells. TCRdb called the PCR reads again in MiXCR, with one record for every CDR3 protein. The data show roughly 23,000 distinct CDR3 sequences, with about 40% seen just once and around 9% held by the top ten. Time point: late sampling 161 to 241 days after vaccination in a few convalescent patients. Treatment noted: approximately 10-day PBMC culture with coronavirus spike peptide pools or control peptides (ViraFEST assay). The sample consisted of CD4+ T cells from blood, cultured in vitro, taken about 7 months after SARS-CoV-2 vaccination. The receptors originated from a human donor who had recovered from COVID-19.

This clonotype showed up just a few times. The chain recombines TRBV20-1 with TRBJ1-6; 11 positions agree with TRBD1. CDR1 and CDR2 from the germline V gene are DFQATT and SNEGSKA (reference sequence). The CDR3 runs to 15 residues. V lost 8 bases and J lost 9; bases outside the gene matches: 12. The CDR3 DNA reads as TGCAGTCCATCGGTTGTGGGACAGGGGGTTTCACCCCTCCACTTT. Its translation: CSPSVVGQGVSPLHF.

For the CDR3, the DNA is TGTGCCAGCAGTCCCTCAGGAATAGCGAATTACTACGAGCAGTACTTC. It codes for CASSPSGIANYYEQYF. V usage is TRBV6-1 and J usage is TRBJ2-7; tentatively, D is TRBD2 (5 bases). Germline V lookup: CDR1 MNHNS, CDR2 SASEGT. CDR3 size: 16 residues. The ends were cut back, 5 bases at V and 3 bases at J, with 20 bases in the middle.

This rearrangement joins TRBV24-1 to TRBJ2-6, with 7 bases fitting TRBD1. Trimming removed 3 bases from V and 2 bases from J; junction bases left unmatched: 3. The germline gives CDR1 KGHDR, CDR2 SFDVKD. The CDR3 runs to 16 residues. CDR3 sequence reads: CATSDNRGAGANVLTF. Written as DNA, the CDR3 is TGTGCCACCAGTGATAACAGGGGAGCTGGGGCCAACGTCCTGACTTTC.

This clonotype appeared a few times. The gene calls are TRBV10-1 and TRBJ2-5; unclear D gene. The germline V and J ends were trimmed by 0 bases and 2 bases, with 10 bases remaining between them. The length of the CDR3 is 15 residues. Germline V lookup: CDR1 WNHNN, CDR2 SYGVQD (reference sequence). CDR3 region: CASSESGSVQETQYF. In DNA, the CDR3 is TGCGCCAGCAGTGAGTCGGGAAGCGTTCAAGAGACCCAGTACTTC.

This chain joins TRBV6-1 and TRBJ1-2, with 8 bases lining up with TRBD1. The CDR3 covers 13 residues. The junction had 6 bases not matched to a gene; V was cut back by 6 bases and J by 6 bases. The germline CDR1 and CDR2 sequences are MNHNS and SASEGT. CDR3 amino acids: CASRPYRGNGYTF. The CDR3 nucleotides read TGTGCCAGCAGGCCCTACAGGGGGAATGGCTACACCTTC.

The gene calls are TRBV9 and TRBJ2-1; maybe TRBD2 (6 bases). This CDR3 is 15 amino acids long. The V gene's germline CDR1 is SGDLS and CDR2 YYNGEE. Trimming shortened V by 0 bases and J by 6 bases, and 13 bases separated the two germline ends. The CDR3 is CASSVVAGPVNEQFF. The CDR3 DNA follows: TGTGCCAGCAGCGTAGTGGCGGGGCCCGTCAATGAGCAGTTCTTC.